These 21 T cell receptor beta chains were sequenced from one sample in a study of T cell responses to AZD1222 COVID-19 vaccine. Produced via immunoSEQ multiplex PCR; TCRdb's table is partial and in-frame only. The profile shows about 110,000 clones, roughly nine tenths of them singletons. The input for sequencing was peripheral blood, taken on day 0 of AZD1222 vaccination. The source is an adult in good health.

DNA for the CDR3: TGTGCCAGTTCCTCCCCCCAAGCTGGAAACACCATATATTTT. As protein: CASSSPQAGNTIYF. This sequence joins TRBV28 and TRBJ1-3; D remains ambiguous. The germline V and J ends were trimmed by 9 bases and 2 bases, with 14 bases remaining between them. Germline V gene data show CDR1 as MDHEN and CDR2 as SYDVKM. The CDR3 length is 14 residues.

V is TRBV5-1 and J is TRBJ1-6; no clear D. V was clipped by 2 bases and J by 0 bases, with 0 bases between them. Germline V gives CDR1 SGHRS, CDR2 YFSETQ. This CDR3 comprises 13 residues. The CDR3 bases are TGCGCCAGCAGCTTCTCCTATAATTCACCCCTCCACTTT. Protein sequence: CASSFSYNSPLHF.

CDR3 coding DNA: TGTGCCAGCAGGTCGGGACAGCTTAACTGGGGCTACACCTTC. This codes for CASRSGQLNWGYTF. The chain joins TRBV5-6 to TRBJ1-2, with 7 nucleotides matching TRBD1. Germline loops: CDR1 SGHDT, CDR2 YYEEEE. V dropped 5 bases and J dropped 8; count of bases not matched to a gene: 12. This CDR3 region has 14 residues.

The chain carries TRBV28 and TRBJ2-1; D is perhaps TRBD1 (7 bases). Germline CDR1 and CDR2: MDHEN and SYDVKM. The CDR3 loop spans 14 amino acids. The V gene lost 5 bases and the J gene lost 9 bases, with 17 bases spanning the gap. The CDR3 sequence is CASSPPQGGAEQFF. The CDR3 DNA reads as TGTGCCAGCAGTCCGCCTCAGGGGGGCGCTGAGCAGTTCTTC. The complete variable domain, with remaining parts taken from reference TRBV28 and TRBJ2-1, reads DVKVTQSSRYLVKRTGEKVFLECVQDMDHENMFWYRQDPGLGLRLIYFSYDVKMKEKGDIPEGYSVSREKKERFSLILESASTNQTSMYLCASSPPQGGAEQFFGPGTRLTVL.

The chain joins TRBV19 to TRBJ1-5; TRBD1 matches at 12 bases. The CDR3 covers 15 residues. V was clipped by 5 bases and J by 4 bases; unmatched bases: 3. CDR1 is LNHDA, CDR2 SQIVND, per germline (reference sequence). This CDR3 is CASSGTGGQNQPQHF. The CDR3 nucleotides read TGTGCCAGTAGTGGGACAGGGGGCCAAAATCAGCCCCAGCATTTT.

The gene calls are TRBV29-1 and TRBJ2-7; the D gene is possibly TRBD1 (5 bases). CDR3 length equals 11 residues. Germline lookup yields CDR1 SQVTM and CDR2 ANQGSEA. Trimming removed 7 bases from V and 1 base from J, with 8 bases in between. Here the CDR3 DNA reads TGCAGCGCTGGGGCGTCCTACGAGCAGTACTTC. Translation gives CSAGASYEQYF.

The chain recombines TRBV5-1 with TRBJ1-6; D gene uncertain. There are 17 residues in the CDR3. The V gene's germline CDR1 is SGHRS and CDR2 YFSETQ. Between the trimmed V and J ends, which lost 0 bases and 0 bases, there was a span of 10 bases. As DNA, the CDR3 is TGCGCCAGCAGCTTGGTTGCGGCCAGCTCCTATAATTCACCCCTCCACTTT. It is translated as CASSLVAASSYNSPLHF.

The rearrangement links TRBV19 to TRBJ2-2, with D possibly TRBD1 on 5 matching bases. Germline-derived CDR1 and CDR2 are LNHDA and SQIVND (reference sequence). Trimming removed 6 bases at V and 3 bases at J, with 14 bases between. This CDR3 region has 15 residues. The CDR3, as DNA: TGTGCCAGTAGCCCCGTTGACAGCCACACCGGGGAGCTGTTTTTT. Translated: CASSPVDSHTGELFF.

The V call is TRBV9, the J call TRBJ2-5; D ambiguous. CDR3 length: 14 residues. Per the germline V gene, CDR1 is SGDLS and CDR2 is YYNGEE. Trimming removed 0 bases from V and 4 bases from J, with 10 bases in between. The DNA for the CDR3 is TGTGCCAGCAGCGTAGGGATCGCACCAGAGACCCAGTACTTC. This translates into CASSVGIAPETQYF.

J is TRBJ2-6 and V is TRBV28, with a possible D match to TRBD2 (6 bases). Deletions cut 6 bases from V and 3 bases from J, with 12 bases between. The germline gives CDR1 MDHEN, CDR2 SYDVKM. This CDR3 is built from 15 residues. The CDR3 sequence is CASSPPGGGANVLTF. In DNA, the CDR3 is TGTGCCAGCAGCCCCCCCGGGGGTGGGGCCAACGTCCTGACTTTC.

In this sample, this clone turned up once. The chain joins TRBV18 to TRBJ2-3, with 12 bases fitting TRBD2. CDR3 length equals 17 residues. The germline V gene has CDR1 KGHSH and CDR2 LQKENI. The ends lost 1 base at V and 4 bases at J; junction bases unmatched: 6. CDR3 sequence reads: CASSPRPTSGSADTQYF. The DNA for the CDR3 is TGTGCCAGCTCACCACGTCCGACTAGCGGGAGCGCAGATACGCAGTATTTT.

Here the CDR3 DNA reads TGTGCCAGCGCCCGGCTTGGGGTATTCCTCGAGCAGTACTTC. It translates to CASARLGVFLEQYF. The chain recombines TRBV7-9 with TRBJ2-7; D gene ambiguous. CDR1 is SEHNR and CDR2 is FQNEAQ in the germline V gene (reference sequence). The V end lost 8 bases, the J end lost 6 bases, and 20 bases lay between the germline ends. The CDR3 covers 14 residues.

The DNA for the CDR3 is TGTGCCAGCTCACCAGTATCGGGGGCGAACACTGAAGCTTTCTTT. Translating it yields CASSPVSGANTEAFF. The chain recombines TRBV18 with TRBJ1-1; D may be TRBD1 (6 bases). Germline V CDR1 and CDR2: KGHSH, LQKENI. Trimming removed 2 bases at V and 1 base at J, with 11 bases between. This CDR3 comprises 15 residues.

The CDR3 nucleotides are TGTGCCAGCAGAATTGGGCAGGGGGCAACTAATGAAAAACTGTTTTTT. This codes for CASRIGQGATNEKLFF. The V call is TRBV7-2, the J call TRBJ1-4, with 7 bases fitting TRBD1. This CDR3 comprises 16 residues. The germline gives CDR1 SGHTA, CDR2 FQGNSA. V was clipped by 6 bases and J by 0 bases; unmatched bases: 7.

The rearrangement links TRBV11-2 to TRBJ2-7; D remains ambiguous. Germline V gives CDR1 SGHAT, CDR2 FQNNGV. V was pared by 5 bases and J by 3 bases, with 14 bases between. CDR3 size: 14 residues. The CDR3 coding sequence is TGTGCCAGCAGCCTCTCCGAGCCGAACTACGAGCAGTACTTC. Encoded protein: CASSLSEPNYEQYF.

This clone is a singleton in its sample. Here the CDR3 DNA reads TGTGCCAGCAGTGAAATGGTCATCGGCTGGACTGAAGCTTTCTTT. Residues: CASSEMVIGWTEAFF. The V gene is TRBV6-1, the J gene TRBJ1-1; D is ambiguous. Germline values: CDR1 MNHNS, CDR2 SASEGT. Between the trimmed V and J ends, which lost 2 bases and 5 bases, there was a span of 15 bases. The CDR3 has 15 amino acids.

The CDR3 DNA follows: TGTGCCAGCAGCTTACTTGGGCAGGGGAGGGTCCAGTACTTC. Its protein is CASSLLGQGRVQYF. The chain carries TRBV7-9 and TRBJ2-5; possible D gene TRBD2, 7 bases. V lost 2 bases and J 10 bases, leaving 17 bases between the germline ends. Germline V gene data show CDR1 as SEHNR and CDR2 as FQNEAQ (reference sequence). The CDR3 sequence is 14 residues long.

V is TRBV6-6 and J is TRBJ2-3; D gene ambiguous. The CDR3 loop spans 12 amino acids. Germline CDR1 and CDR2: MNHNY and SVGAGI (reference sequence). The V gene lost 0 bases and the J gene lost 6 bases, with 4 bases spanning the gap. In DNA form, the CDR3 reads TGTGCCAGCAGTTACTCTGGGGATACGCAGTATTTT. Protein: CASSYSGDTQYF.

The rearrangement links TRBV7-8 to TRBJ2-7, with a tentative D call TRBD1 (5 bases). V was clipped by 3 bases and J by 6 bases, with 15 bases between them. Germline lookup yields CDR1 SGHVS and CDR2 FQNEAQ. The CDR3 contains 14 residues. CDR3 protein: CASSFRVGILEQYF. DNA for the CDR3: TGTGCCAGCAGCTTCAGGGTAGGAATTCTCGAGCAGTACTTC.

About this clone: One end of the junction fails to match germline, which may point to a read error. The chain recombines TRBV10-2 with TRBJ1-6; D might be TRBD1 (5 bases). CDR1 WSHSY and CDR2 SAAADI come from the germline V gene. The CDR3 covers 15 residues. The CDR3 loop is CASRESSGLGPPLHF. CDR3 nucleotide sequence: TGCGCCAGCAGGGAGTCCTCCGGGTTGGGGCCACCCCTCCACTTT.

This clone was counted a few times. CDR3 bases: TGTGCCTGGGTTACCGGGACAAGCCCTGGAAACACCATATATTTT. Its protein is CAWVTGTSPGNTIYF. The gene calls are TRBV30 and TRBJ1-3, with D perhaps matching TRBD1 (6 bases). This CDR3 is built from 15 residues. Germline V gene lookup returns CDR1 GTSNPN and CDR2 SVGIG (reference sequence). Trimming removed 5 bases at V and 2 bases at J, with 16 bases between.